The clone carrying this TCR beta chain was found a few times. V shed 4 bases, J shed 5 bases, and the junction held 3 bases outside the gene matches. CDR1 SGHTA and CDR2 FQGNSA come from the germline V gene. The CDR3 spans 13 residues. The data were taken from a study of blood T cell repertoires in COVID-19. For the study at large: Donors in the United States, Italy and Spain gave samples during acute or convalescent COVID-19. T cells, B-cell-depleted T cells, or PBMCs provided the cDNA or gDNA that served as material.

Authors' analysis steps: Using reference gene primer amplification, nucleated cell counts were estimated. Some clones are missing from TCRdb's copy, which holds only in-frame ones; the method was immunoSEQ multiplex PCR. The V and J calls and clone size are taken from that table; D and trimming were inferred from the DNA. In the table there are 110,000 to 150,000 clones, 70% to 85% of which are singletons. Sequencing was performed on peripheral blood. This TCR derives from a man aged 55 to 70 with active or convalescent COVID-19. The chain uses TRBV7-2 and TRBJ1-2, with TRBD1 identical over 8 bases. CDR3 nucleotides: TGTGCCAGCAGCTCAGGACAGGGTTATGGCTACACCTTC. It translates to CASSSGQGYGYTF.